A single sample gave rise to the 13 T cell receptor beta chains below, sequenced in a study of post-analysis software for immune sequencing data. What these receptors recognize is not known. cDNA libraries for TCR beta contained unique molecular identifiers. TCRdb reanalysed the PCR reads using MiXCR and keeps one entry per CDR3 protein. The sample comprises under 650,000 distinct CDR3 sequences, 44% of which are singletons, and under 2% rests with the top ten. Study-wide results and limits: About five TRBV segments, including TRBV5-6, TRBV5-1 and TRBV20-1, were more frequent in patients than controls.

The specimen sequenced was blood. The source of these receptors is a girl aged 5-17 years with multiple sclerosis.

In this sample, this clonotype is medium-sized. At one end the junction does not follow the germline gene, possibly because of a read error. V usage is TRBV5-1 and J usage is TRBJ2-6; the D gene is possibly TRBD1 (5 bases). Per the germline V gene, CDR1 is SGHRS and CDR2 is YFSETQ. CDR3 length equals 14 residues. The CDR3: CASSDSSGANVLTF. CDR3 bases: TGTGCCAGCAGTGACAGCTCTGGGGCCAACGTCCTGACTTTC.

The count of this clonotype is one. V and J are TRBV7-9 and TRBJ2-1, with 11 bases that match TRBD2. The CDR3 loop spans 15 amino acids. From germline, CDR1 is SEHNR and CDR2 FQNEAQ (reference sequence). After removal of 3 bases from V and 10 bases from J, the junction contained 8 bases not matched to a gene. The CDR3 nucleotides read TGTGCCAGCAGCTTGCTCACTAGCGGGAGTTGGGAGCAGTTCTTC. Translated: CASSLLTSGSWEQFF.

The gene calls are TRBV20-1 and TRBJ2-3; D unresolved. The V gene lost 0 bases and the J gene lost 2 bases, with 12 bases spanning the gap. Germline V lookup: CDR1 DFQATT, CDR2 SNEGSKA (reference sequence). The CDR3 sequence is 15 residues long. The DNA of the CDR3 is TGCAGTGCTAGAGATCGGGTAGCACCCACAGATACGCAGTATTTT. Translating gives CSARDRVAPTDTQYF.

The V and J genes are TRBV5-1 and TRBJ1-2; D possibly corresponds to TRBD1 (5 bases). Per germline, CDR1 SGHRS and CDR2 YFSETQ. The CDR3 runs 15 residues. V was clipped by 0 bases and J by 3 bases, with 12 bases between them. The CDR3 region is CASSLAAGSHYGYTF. CDR3 DNA: TGCGCCAGCAGCTTGGCTGCAGGGAGTCACTATGGCTACACCTTC.

This clonotype turned up a few times. The rearrangement links TRBV5-1 to TRBJ2-3, with TRBD1 matching over 7 bases. The CDR3 extends over 16 amino acids. Germline V gives CDR1 SGHRS, CDR2 YFSETQ. Trimming cost V 2 bases and J 3 bases; bases outside gene matches: 9. CDR3: CASSFRRTGLTDTQYF. The CDR3 DNA reads as TGCGCCAGCAGCTTCCGGAGGACAGGATTGACAGATACGCAGTATTTT.

The J gene is TRBJ2-7, the V gene TRBV12-3 or TRBV12-4; TRBD1 might be the D (5 bases). The CDR3 is made up of 17 amino acids. With 5 bases removed from V and 2 bases from J, the gap between germline ends came to 22 bases. CDR3 amino acids: CASSPTPRQSLTYEQYF. Here the CDR3 DNA reads TGTGCCAGCAGTCCAACCCCAAGACAGAGTCTAACCTACGAGCAGTACTTC.

In this sample, this clonotype turned up many times. The chain recombines TRBV28 with TRBJ2-7, with D uncertain. The V gene lost 7 bases and the J gene lost 0 bases, with 10 bases spanning the gap. The CDR3 runs 13 residues. The V gene's germline CDR1 is MDHEN and CDR2 SYDVKM. The CDR3 DNA is TGTGCCAGCACCCTGGCAGTCTCCTACGAGCAGTACTTC. It encodes CASTLAVSYEQYF.

This clonotype showed up just a few times. This chain joins TRBV7-9 and TRBJ1-2; the D is unclear. Between the trimmed V and J ends, which lost 5 bases and 0 bases, there was a span of 16 bases. The germline V gene encodes CDR1 SEHNR and CDR2 FQNEAQ (reference sequence). The CDR3 contains 16 residues. CDR3 nucleotide sequence: TGTGCCAGCAGCGGCATCGTGAGGTTAGCTAACTATGGCTACACCTTC. As protein: CASSGIVRLANYGYTF. The whole variable domain, remainder taken from reference TRBV7-9 and TRBJ1-2, is DTGVSQNPRHKITKRGQNVTFRCDPISEHNRLYWYRQTLGQGPEFLTYFQNEAQLEKSRLLSDRFSAERPKGSFSTLEIQRTEQGDSAMYLCASSGIVRLANYGYTFGSGTRLTVV.

The rearrangement joins TRBV11-2 to TRBJ1-2, with a tentative D call TRBD1 (5 bases). V was clipped by 2 bases and J by 2 bases, with 12 bases between them. Germline loops: CDR1 SGHAT, CDR2 FQNNGV. This CDR3 has 15 amino acids. CDR3 nucleotides: TGTGCCAGCAGCTTACCAGGGAGAGTAAACTATGGCTACACCTTC. As protein: CASSLPGRVNYGYTF.

V is TRBV12-3 or TRBV12-4 and J is TRBJ2-5; maybe TRBD1 (8 bases). The J call may be faulty, since TRBJ2-7 better matches the DNA end. The CDR3 consists of 15 residues. CDR3 sequence reads: CASSYHRGRAYEQYF. The CDR3 nucleotides are TGTGCCAGCAGTTACCACAGGGGGAGGGCCTACGAGCAGTACTTC.

A note on this clonotype: Compared with germline, one end of the junction differs, possibly owing to a read error. This chain uses TRBV7-2 with TRBJ2-3; 11 bases are a match to TRBD2. This CDR3 comprises 16 residues. Germline V CDR1 and CDR2: SGHTA, FQGNSA. The CDR3 region has the DNA TGTGCCAGCAACTTAATAGCGGGGGGGAGAGGAGATACGCAGTATTTT. This sequence encodes CASNLIAGGRGDTQYF.

The J gene is TRBJ2-6, the V gene TRBV5-1, with D possibly matching TRBD1 (6 bases). The CDR3 loop spans 19 amino acids. Between the trimmed V and J ends, which lost 4 bases and 0 bases, there was a span of 20 bases. The germline V gene has CDR1 SGHRS and CDR2 YFSETQ. CDR3 loop: CASSPEFGTLSSGANVLTF. CDR3 nucleotide sequence: TGCGCCAGCAGCCCCGAGTTTGGGACACTGAGCTCTGGGGCCAACGTCCTGACTTTC. Combining the CDR3 with reference TRBV5-1 and TRBJ2-6 gives the whole variable domain KAGVTQTPRYLIKTRGQQVTLSCSPISGHRSVSWYQQTPGQGLQFLFEYFSETQRNKGNFPGRFSGRQFSNSRSEMNVSTLELGDSALYLCASSPEFGTLSSGANVLTFGAGSRLTVL.

The rearrangement joins TRBV3-1 to TRBJ2-5; D gene unclear. There are 12 residues in the CDR3. In germline, CDR1 is LGHDT, CDR2 YNNKEL (reference sequence). The V gene lost 1 base and the J gene lost 4 bases, with 4 bases spanning the gap. In DNA form, the CDR3 reads TGTGCCAGCAGCCAAGTTGCAGAGACCCAGTACTTC. Protein product: CASSQVAETQYF.